This T cell receptor (beta chain) is from a study of CD8 T cells in ankylosing spondylitis (dated by TCRdb to 2016 to 2017). For the wider study: To find TCR variants linked to disease, the study profiled T cell receptor beta repertoires in ankylosing spondylitis patients and healthy donors. In total, the full study cohort was made up of some 110 healthy donors and about two dozen ankylosing spondylitis patients. Peripheral blood was sampled, and synovial fluid was additionally collected from ankylosing spondylitis patients.

The CDR3, from cysteine to phenylalanine, totals 17 residues. Here the CDR3 DNA is all that survives: 51 bases in frame from base 1. Trimming removed 1 base from V and 2 bases from J; the gene matches leave 8 bases unexplained. Data came from an Illumina HiSeq 2500. Quantitative 5'-RACE with molecular barcodes was the method used to prepare the TCR beta libraries. The study's own analysis went as follows. To identify disease-linked TCR variants, a new computational method was used, one built on a probabilistic model of VDJ rearrangement. TCRdb handled the public reads itself, with Q25 trimming in fastp and clone calling in MiXCR, and kept productive beta chains. Rows are unified per CDR3 protein, each entry keeping the most common DNA and genes. These V and J calls rely on TCRdb rather than the paper's analysis. Counted in this sample were a few hundred thousand distinct CDR3 sequences; around a tenth of them appeared once. The leading ten clones occupy about 10% of the sample.

What the authors observed across the whole study: Blood from ankylosing spondylitis patients appeared to be characterized by a TCR beta motif made up of several highly homologous amino acid variants. In peripheral blood, the disease-linked clones were found at relatively low frequencies and had a CD8+ phenotype. According to the report, matched synovial fluid samples from ankylosing spondylitis patients were significantly enriched for the disease-linked clones. Some motif variants had previously been reported in the synovial fluid and blood of reactive arthritis patients, which suggests shared mechanisms of disease initiation.

In the case of this clonotype: Its antigen has not been determined. No base quality values were provided; no much bigger clone lies one nucleotide off.

This chain joins TRBV12-3 or TRBV12-4 to TRBJ2-1; 7 of the junction bases match TRBD2. The TCR sequence derives from a female donor with ankylosing spondylitis or in good health (not recorded which). Sequenced: blood, either unsorted or a sorted T cell fraction (not recorded which). CDR3 loop: CASSLEGGSTPYNEQFF. The bases are TGTGCCAGCAGTTTAGAGGGCGGGAGTACCCCCTACAATGAGCAGTTCTTC.